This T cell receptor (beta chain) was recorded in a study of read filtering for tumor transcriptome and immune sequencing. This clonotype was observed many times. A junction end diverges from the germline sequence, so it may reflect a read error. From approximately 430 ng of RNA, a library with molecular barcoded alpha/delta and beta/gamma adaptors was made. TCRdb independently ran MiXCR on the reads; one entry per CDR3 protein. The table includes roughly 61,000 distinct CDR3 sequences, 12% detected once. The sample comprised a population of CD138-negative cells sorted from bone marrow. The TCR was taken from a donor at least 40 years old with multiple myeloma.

The CDR3 loop reads CASGFRASAQPYNEQFF. The CDR3 bases are TGTGCCAGCGGCTTTAGAGCTAGCGCCCAGCCCTACAATGAGCAGTTCTTC. The chain has TRBV7-8 and TRBJ2-1; tentative D call: TRBD2 (6 bases). This CDR3 spans 17 amino acids. Per germline, CDR1 SGHVS and CDR2 FQNEAQ.